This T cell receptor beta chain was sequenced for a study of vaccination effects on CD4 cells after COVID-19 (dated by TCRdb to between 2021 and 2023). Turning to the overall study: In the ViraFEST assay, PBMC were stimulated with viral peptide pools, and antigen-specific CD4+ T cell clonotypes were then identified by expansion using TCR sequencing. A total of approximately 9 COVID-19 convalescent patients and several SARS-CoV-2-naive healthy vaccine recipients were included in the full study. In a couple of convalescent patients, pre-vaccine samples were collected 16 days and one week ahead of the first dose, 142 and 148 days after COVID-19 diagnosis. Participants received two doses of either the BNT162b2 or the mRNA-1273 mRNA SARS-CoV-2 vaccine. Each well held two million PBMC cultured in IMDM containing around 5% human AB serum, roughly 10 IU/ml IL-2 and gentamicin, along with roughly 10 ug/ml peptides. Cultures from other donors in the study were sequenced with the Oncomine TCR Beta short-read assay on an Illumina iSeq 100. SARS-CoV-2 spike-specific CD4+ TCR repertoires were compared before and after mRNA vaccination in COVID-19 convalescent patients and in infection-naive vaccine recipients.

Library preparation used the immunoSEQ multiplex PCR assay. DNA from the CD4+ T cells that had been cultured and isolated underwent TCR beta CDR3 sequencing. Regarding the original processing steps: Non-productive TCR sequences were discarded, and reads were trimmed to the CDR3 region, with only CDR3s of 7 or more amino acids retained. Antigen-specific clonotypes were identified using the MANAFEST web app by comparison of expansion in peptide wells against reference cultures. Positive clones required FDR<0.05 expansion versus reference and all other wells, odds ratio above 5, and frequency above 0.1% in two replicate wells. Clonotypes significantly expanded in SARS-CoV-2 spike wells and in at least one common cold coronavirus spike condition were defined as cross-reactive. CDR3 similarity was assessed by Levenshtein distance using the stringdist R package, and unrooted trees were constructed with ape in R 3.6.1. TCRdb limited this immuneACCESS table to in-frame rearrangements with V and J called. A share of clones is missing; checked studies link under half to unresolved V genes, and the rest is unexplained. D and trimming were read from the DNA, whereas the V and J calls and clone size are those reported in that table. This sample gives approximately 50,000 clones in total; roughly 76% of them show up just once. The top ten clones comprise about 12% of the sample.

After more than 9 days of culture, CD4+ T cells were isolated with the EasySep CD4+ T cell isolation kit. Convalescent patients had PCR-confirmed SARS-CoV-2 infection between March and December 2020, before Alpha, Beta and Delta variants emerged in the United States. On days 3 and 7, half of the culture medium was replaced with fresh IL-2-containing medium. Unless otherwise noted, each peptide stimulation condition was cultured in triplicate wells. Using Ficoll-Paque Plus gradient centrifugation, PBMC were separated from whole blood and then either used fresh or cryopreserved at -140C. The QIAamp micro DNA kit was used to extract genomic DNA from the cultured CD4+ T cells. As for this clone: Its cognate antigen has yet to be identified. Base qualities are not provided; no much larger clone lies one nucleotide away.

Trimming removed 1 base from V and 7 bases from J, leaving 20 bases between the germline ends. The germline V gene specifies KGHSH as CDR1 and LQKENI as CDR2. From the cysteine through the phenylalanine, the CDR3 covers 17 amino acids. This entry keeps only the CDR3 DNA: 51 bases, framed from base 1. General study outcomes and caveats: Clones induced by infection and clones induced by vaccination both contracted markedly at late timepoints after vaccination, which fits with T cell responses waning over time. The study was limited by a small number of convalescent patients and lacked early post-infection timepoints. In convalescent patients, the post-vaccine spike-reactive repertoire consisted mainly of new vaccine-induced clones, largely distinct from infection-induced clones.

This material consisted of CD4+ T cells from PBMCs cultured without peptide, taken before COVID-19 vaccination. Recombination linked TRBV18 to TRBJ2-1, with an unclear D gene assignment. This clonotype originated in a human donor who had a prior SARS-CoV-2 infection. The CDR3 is CASSPRLGSSPSNEQFF. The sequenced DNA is TGTGCCAGCTCACCACGGCTGGGTAGCTCACCGTCTAATGAGCAGTTCTTC.